This TCR beta chain was documented in a study of cytomegalovirus exposure and HLA in healthy donors. Trimming removed 2 bases from V and 0 bases from J, with 11 bases in between. Germline CDR1 SGHRS, CDR2 YFSETQ. This CDR3 region has 16 residues. In this sample, this clone turned up a few times. With 60 Vbeta and 13 Jbeta primers, the PCR was carried out. The table came from immunoSEQ multiplex PCR; TCRdb's copy has only in-frame clones and leaves some out. The table has 150,000 to 200,000 clones, 79% seen once. This TCR came from a woman aged 45-59 years in good health and CMV-seronegative. The chain is built from TRBV5-1 and TRBJ1-4; D may be TRBD1 (6 bases). Sequenced material: PBMCs. The CDR3 nucleotides read TGCGCCAGCAGCTTTCTTCCAGGGGCAACTAATGAAAAACTGTTTTTT. Amino acid sequence: CASSFLPGATNEKLFF.